Included here is one TCR beta chain sequence, with context. The CDR3 consists of 15 residues. J gave up 2 bases and V 0 bases, and 5 bases lay outside the gene matches. Per the germline V gene, CDR1 is SGHNT and CDR2 is YYREEE (reference sequence). A Seattle source enrolled patients during active infection and followed them longitudinally. This entry is derived from a study of blood T cell repertoires in COVID-19. Across the whole study: Acute-phase and convalescent COVID-19 samples originated in the United States, Italy and Spain. In each case, the material was cDNA or gDNA derived from T cells, B-cell-depleted T cells, or PBMCs.

Study processing details: Nucleated cell counts were estimated from reference gene primer amplification. Clones were sequenced by immunoSEQ multiplex PCR, and TCRdb holds only the in-frame ones, with some missing. The V and J calls and the clone size are those of that table, but D and trimming were determined from the DNA. Of a few hundred thousand clones detected, around 88% appear once; the ten largest clones hold 5% to 6.5%. The source is a woman aged 25-40 years with COVID-19, enrolled during active disease. J is TRBJ2-7 and V is TRBV5-4, with 7 bases identical to TRBD1. The specimen sequenced was peripheral blood. In nucleotides, the CDR3 is TGTGCCAGCAGCTTGGTTGCAGGGGGAACCTACGAGCAGTACTTC. As protein: CASSLVAGGTYEQYF.